This TCR beta chain was captured in a study of blood T cell repertoires in COVID-19. Study-level information: Specimens from acute and convalescent COVID-19 originated in the United States, Italy and Spain. PBMCs, B-cell-depleted T cells, or T cells provided the cDNA or gDNA that made up the material.

This CDR3 has 12 amino acids. Deletions cut 5 bases from V and 11 bases from J, with 16 bases between. CDR1 and CDR2 from the germline V gene are MDHEN and SYDVKM. As processed by the authors: Amplification with reference gene primers provided the estimates of nucleated cell counts. Generated by immunoSEQ multiplex PCR, the TCRdb table keeps only in-frame clones and is missing some. For V, J and clone size, that table is used; D and trimming come from the DNA. The sample records roughly 150,000 clones, 75% to 90% being singletons. The specimen sequenced was peripheral blood. The sequence came from a man aged 55-75 years with active or convalescent COVID-19. V is TRBV28 and J is TRBJ2-7, with D possibly being TRBD1 (6 bases). The CDR3 nucleotides read TGTGCCAGCAGTAACAGGGATTGGGATAAGTACTTC. It is translated as CASSNRDWDKYF.